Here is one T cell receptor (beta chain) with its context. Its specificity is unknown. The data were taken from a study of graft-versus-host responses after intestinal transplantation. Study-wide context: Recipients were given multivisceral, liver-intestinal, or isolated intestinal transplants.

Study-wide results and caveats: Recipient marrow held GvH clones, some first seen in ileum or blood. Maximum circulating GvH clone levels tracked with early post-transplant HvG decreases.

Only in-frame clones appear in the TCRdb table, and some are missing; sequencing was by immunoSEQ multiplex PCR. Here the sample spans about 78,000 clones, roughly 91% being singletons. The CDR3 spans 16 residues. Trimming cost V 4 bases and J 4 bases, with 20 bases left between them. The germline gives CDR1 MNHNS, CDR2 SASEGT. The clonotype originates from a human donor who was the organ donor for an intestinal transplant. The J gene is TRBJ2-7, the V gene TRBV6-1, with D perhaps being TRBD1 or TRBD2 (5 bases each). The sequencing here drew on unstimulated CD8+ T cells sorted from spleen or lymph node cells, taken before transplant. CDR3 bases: TGTGCCAGCAGTGGTACGAGGGGTGGAGTTCCGTACGAGCAGTACTTC. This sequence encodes CASSGTRGGVPYEQYF.